Sequencing of this T cell receptor (beta chain) was carried out in a study of blood T cells in healthy people across ages. This clonotype is a singleton in its sample. The junction departs from the called germline gene at one end, perhaps through a read error. Per the germline V gene, CDR1 is SGHVS and CDR2 is FNYEAQ. The CDR3 length is 16 residues. A second about 6 to 11 cycle PCR used barcoded and J-beta primers. TCRdb passed the 5' RACE reads through MiXCR, listing each CDR3 protein once. The sample has 1.4 million or so distinct CDR3 sequences, about 45% seen once. This chain joins TRBV7-6 and TRBJ2-1, with 11 bases that match TRBD2. The specimen was blood. The receptor was isolated from a woman aged 18-29 years in good health. This CDR3 is CASSKIAGGPYDEQFF. The CDR3, as DNA: TGTGCCAGCAGCAAAATAGCGGGGGGGCCCTACGATGAGCAGTTCTTC.